This T cell receptor beta chain was captured in a study of CXCR3-negative and CXCR3-positive naive CD8 T cells. Points from the study as a whole: Naive cells with CXCR3 showed TRB CDR3s that were more hydrophobic than those in CXCR3-negative naive cells.

5' RACE that incorporated UMI labels was used to prepare the TRB cDNA libraries. TCRdb reprocessed the 5' RACE reads; each CDR3 protein has one entry and no DNA is given. In total, the table holds roughly 55,000 distinct CDR3 sequences. CDR3 length: 14 residues. Germline values: CDR1 SGHTA, CDR2 FQGNSA. Points on this clonotype: What it binds is not known.

The TCR sequence derives from a human donor in good health. Some clones in this sample may be carry-over from other donors' samples. The sample was naive CXCR3+ CD8+ T cells from blood. Subset described: CD45RO-CCR7+CD27+CD95- naive CD8+ T cells expressing CXCR3 (TNR3+). The V call is TRBV7-2, the J call TRBJ1-2. The CDR3 here is CASSSAEASYGYTF.